This T cell receptor beta chain originates from a study of blood T cells in healthy people across ages. Sample-barcoded 5' priming and a J-beta primer mix drove a second PCR of roughly 7 to 11 cycles. One entry per CDR3 protein, called by TCRdb with MiXCR from the 5' RACE reads. The data show about 1 million distinct CDR3 sequences, more than 40% seen once. CDR1 and CDR2 from the germline V gene are DFQATT and SNEGSKA (reference sequence). V gave up 6 bases and J gave up 3 bases; unmatched junction bases: 5. CDR3 length equals 13 residues. This chain links TRBV20-1 with TRBJ1-1; 9 bases agree with TRBD1. Sequencing was done on a sample of blood. This TCR came from an older woman in good health. The DNA of the CDR3 is TGCAGTGCGGCCGGGACAGGGTACACTGAAGCTTTCTTT. It yields the protein CSAAGTGYTEAFF.